This TCR beta chain was captured in a study of cytomegalovirus exposure and HLA in healthy donors. Study-level background: From donors who were HLA-typed, an early data release held around 85 million unique TCRs. Study findings and constraints: Cytomegalovirus association was assigned to about 150 TCR beta chains. In a later analysis, TCR association rates varied by HLA locus: DRB1 most, HLA-C fewest.

Turning to this clone: Its antigen is unknown.

The length of the CDR3 is 15 residues. Germline values: CDR1 SGHAT, CDR2 FQNNGV. J lost 6 bases, V lost 6 bases, and 8 bases had no gene match. The PCR contained 60 Vbeta and 13 Jbeta primers. The table came from immunoSEQ multiplex PCR; TCRdb's copy has only in-frame clones and leaves some out. The profile covers over 130,000 clones, with 88% appearing a single time and about 0.51% taken by the ten largest. The sequencing input was PBMCs. This rearrangement joins TRBV11-2 to TRBJ2-3, with TRBD2 matching 11 bases. The TCR comes from a woman aged 40 to 55 in good health and CMV-seronegative. For the CDR3, the DNA is TGTGCCAGCAGGGATAGCGGGAGGGCCGGGGATACGCAGTATTTT. Amino acid sequence: CASRDSGRAGDTQYF.